Shown below are 9 T cell receptor beta chains from a single sample sequenced in a study of T cells in narcolepsy. Profiling relied on immunoSEQ multiplex PCR, and the TCRdb table lists in-frame clones only, not all of them. This sample has around 39,000 clones, with about 85% found just once. The sample taken for sequencing was CD45RA- memory CD4+ T cells from PBMCs. Receptors originate from a human donor with narcolepsy.

This clone was seen only once. The rearrangement links TRBV29-1 to TRBJ2-7; a weak D match, TRBD2 (6 bases). The germline V gene encodes CDR1 SQVTM and CDR2 ANQGSEA. This CDR3 contains 13 residues. Trimming left V 7 bases short and J 5 bases short, with 18 bases between. The CDR3 loop reads CSGLGTPFDEQYF. The DNA of the CDR3 is TGCAGCGGCCTCGGGACTCCCTTTGACGAGCAGTACTTC.

This chain joins TRBV5-4 and TRBJ2-1; D remains unclear. V was shortened by 0 bases and J by 0 bases, with 10 bases between the two germline ends. The CDR3 totals 16 residues. The germline V gene has CDR1 SGHNT and CDR2 YYREEE (reference sequence). The DNA for the CDR3 is TGTGCCAGCAGCTTGGCCAGCGTGAGCTCCTACAATGAGCAGTTCTTC. This encodes CASSLASVSSYNEQFF.

J is TRBJ2-5 and V is TRBV9; the match to TRBD2 covers 11 bases. CDR1 and CDR2 from the germline V gene are SGDLS and YYNGEE. The CDR3 covers 18 residues. Trimming took 0 bases from V and 0 from J; bases not matched to a gene: 7. The DNA of the CDR3 is TGTGCCAGCAGCGTAGGGGCTAGCGGGGGGAAGTACCAAGAGACCCAGTACTTC. This sequence encodes CASSVGASGGKYQETQYF.

The chain couples TRBV15 to TRBJ1-6; the D gene is possibly TRBD1 (5 bases). Trimming pared 0 bases from V and 7 bases from J, leaving 10 bases between. The V gene's germline CDR1 is LNHNV and CDR2 YYDKDF (reference sequence). CDR3 size: 15 residues. This CDR3 reads CATSRDRVQNSPLHF. CDR3 sequence (DNA): TGTGCCACCAGCAGAGACAGGGTTCAGAATTCACCCCTCCACTTT.

CDR3 in DNA: TGTGCCAGCAGCGGATCCGGGAATCAGGGAGATACGCAGTATTTT. Protein: CASSGSGNQGDTQYF. V usage is TRBV9 and J usage is TRBJ2-3; the D gene could be TRBD1 or TRBD2 (5 bases each). Germline CDR1 SGDLS, CDR2 YYNGEE. The CDR3 runs to 15 residues. V was shortened by 3 bases and J by 5 bases, with 16 bases between the two germline ends.

This clone was seen a single time. This CDR3 reads CASSVAGGGEAFF. The CDR3 DNA reads as TGTGCCAGCAGCGTAGCCGGGGGCGGTGAAGCTTTCTTT. The rearrangement links TRBV9 to TRBJ1-1; D is possibly TRBD1 (6 bases). V gave up 0 bases and J gave up 7 bases, with 10 bases separating them. CDR3 length: 13 residues. Per germline, CDR1 SGDLS and CDR2 YYNGEE. The complete variable domain, with remaining parts taken from reference TRBV9 and TRBJ1-1, reads DSGVTQTPKHLITATGQRVTLRCSPRSGDLSVYWYQQSLDQGLQFLIQYYNGEERAKGNILERFSAQQFPDLHSELNLSSLELGDSALYFCASSVAGGGEAFFGQGTRLTVV.

V usage is TRBV19 and J usage is TRBJ1-5; 8 positions match TRBD1. Per the germline V gene, CDR1 is LNHDA and CDR2 is SQIVND (reference sequence). The V gene end was trimmed by 4 bases and the J gene end by 1 base; junction bases not matched to a gene: 6. The CDR3 extends over 16 amino acids. CDR3 amino acids: CASSRGQAISNQPQHF. Written as DNA, the CDR3 is TGTGCCAGTAGTAGGGGACAGGCGATAAGCAATCAGCCCCAGCATTTT. The complete variable domain, with remaining parts taken from reference TRBV19 and TRBJ1-5, reads DGGITQSPKYLFRKEGQNVTLSCEQNLNHDAMYWYRQDPGQGLRLIYYSQIVNDFQKGDIAEGYSVSREKKESFPLTVTSAQKNPTAFYLCASSRGQAISNQPQHFGDGTRLSIL.

J is TRBJ2-7 and V is TRBV7-2; D uncertain. The CDR3 runs 13 residues. Trimming removed 3 bases from V and 5 bases from J, with 11 bases in between. From germline, CDR1 is SGHTA and CDR2 FQGNSA. CDR3 protein: CASSLVKGNEQYF. The CDR3 DNA sequence: TGTGCCAGCAGCTTGGTAAAGGGAAACGAGCAGTACTTC. Looking up the rest from reference TRBV7-2 and TRBJ2-7 gives the full variable domain: GAGVSQSPSNKVTEKGKDVELRCDPISGHTALYWYRQSLGQGLEFLIYFQGNSAPDKSGLPSDRFSAERTGGSVSTLTIQRTQQEDSAVYLCASSLVKGNEQYFGPGTRLTVT.

The chain combines TRBV27 with TRBJ2-3, with 7 bases matching TRBD1. Germline loops: CDR1 MNHEY, CDR2 SMNVEV (reference sequence). The CDR3 contains 17 residues. Germline trimming cut 10 bases from V and 1 base from J; bases unmatched to any gene: 17. In nucleotides, the CDR3 is TGTGCCATCTTCACGCTGACAGGGTCGAAGGGCACAGATACGCAGTATTTT. This codes for CAIFTLTGSKGTDTQYF.